Below, 30 T cell receptor beta chains from the same sample are listed, as sequenced in a study of T cell repertoires in cytomegalovirus infection. No antigen has been identified for these receptors. TCRdb re-analysed the reads in MiXCR, keeping a single row per CDR3 protein. The data contain 65,000 to 85,000 distinct CDR3 sequences, 25% to 30% of them seen just once; the ten biggest clones take up 59%. The sample was CD8+ T cells from cultured PBMCs, taken from culture after CMV antigen stimulation. These receptors were obtained from a human donor in good health (CMV status not recorded). Some clones in this sample may be carry-over from other donors' samples.

This clonotype was picked up a small number of times. The chain uses TRBV6-2 or TRBV6-3 and TRBJ2-1; 9 bases match TRBD2. V shed 4 bases and J 10 bases; nucleotides not matched to a gene: 5. The CDR3 extends over 13 amino acids. Germline-derived CDR1 and CDR2 are MNHEY and SVGEGT. The CDR3 region is CASSSSSGIEQFF. As DNA, the CDR3 is TGTGCCAGCAGTTCCTCTAGCGGGATAGAGCAGTTCTTC.

The sample holds many counts of this clonotype. This CDR3 is CASSLVSGATDEQFF. The CDR3 DNA reads as TGTGCCAGCAGCTTAGTCAGCGGCGCGACGGATGAGCAGTTCTTC. The rearrangement links TRBV7-8 to TRBJ2-1; D might be TRBD2 (5 bases). The CDR3 runs 15 residues. The germline V gene has CDR1 SGHVS and CDR2 FQNEAQ. The V end was cut by 1 base, the J end by 8 bases, with 15 bases between.

The V call is TRBV20-1, the J call TRBJ2-5; D might be TRBD1 (6 bases). The CDR3 sequence is 15 residues long. Germline loops: CDR1 DFQATT, CDR2 SNEGSKA (reference sequence). The V gene lost 5 bases and the J gene lost 3 bases, with 19 bases spanning the gap. This CDR3 reads CSAGDDRIGEETQYF. CDR3 DNA sequence: TGCAGTGCTGGGGATGACAGGATAGGCGAAGAGACCCAGTACTTC.

This clonotype was seen a few times. The chain recombines TRBV27 with TRBJ2-7; 7 positions agree with TRBD1. V was clipped by 5 bases and J by 4 bases; unmatched bases: 11. CDR1 and CDR2 (germline): MNHEY, SMNVEV (reference sequence). The CDR3 spans 15 residues. CDR3 region: CASSPPKGARYEQYF. The CDR3 region has the DNA TGTGCCAGCAGTCCCCCGAAGGGGGCGAGATACGAGCAGTACTTC.

This clonotype was observed many times. The CDR3 coding sequence is TGTGCCAGCAGTCCGTTCAGGACGGGAGGGTTCAATGAGCAGTTCTTC. It codes for CASSPFRTGGFNEQFF. The chain is built from TRBV12-3 or TRBV12-4 and TRBJ2-1; TRBD2 agrees at 8 bases. The CDR3 totals 16 residues. The V gene end was trimmed by 5 bases and the J gene end by 6 bases; junction bases not matched to a gene: 12.

This clonotype was counted at least ten times. This chain joins TRBV27 and TRBJ2-7; 7 bases are a match to TRBD1. After removal of 7 bases from V and 2 bases from J, the junction contained 8 bases not matched to a gene. Germline V gives CDR1 MNHEY, CDR2 SMNVEV (reference sequence). The CDR3 covers 14 residues. The CDR3 region has the DNA TGTGCCAGCAAGCGACAGGGCCCAACCTACGAGCAGTACTTC. This sequence encodes CASKRQGPTYEQYF.

This chain joins TRBV7-3 and TRBJ2-1; maybe TRBD2 (7 bases). CDR3 length: 20 residues. V was shortened by 5 bases and J by 5 bases, with 31 bases between the two germline ends. Germline V CDR1 and CDR2: SGHTA, FQGTGA. The CDR3 is CASSPLMGGGGVSGHNEQFF. CDR3 sequence (DNA): TGTGCCAGCAGCCCACTAATGGGGGGAGGGGGAGTGTCAGGCCACAATGAGCAGTTCTTC.

This chain links TRBV27 with TRBJ1-5, with 7 bases identical to TRBD1. The germline gives CDR1 MNHEY, CDR2 SMNVEV (reference sequence). The CDR3 totals 14 residues. J gave up 7 bases and V 5 bases, and 8 bases lay outside the gene matches. The CDR3 sequence is CASSPTGIDQPQHF. The CDR3 bases are TGTGCCAGCAGTCCGACAGGGATAGACCAGCCCCAGCATTTT.

This clonotype was seen a few times. The V gene is TRBV11-1, the J gene TRBJ2-7; TRBD1 is a possible D gene (5 bases). This CDR3 has 13 amino acids. Germline CDR1 SGHAT, CDR2 FQDESV (reference sequence). Deletions cut 5 bases from V and 3 bases from J, with 11 bases between. CDR3 sequence (DNA): TGTGCCAGCAGCGGGGCGGATGGCTACGAGCAGTACTTC. It codes for CASSGADGYEQYF.

V is TRBV19 and J is TRBJ2-3; no firm D call. Germline-derived CDR1 and CDR2 are LNHDA and SQIVND (reference sequence). V lost 4 bases and J 2 bases, leaving 7 bases between the germline ends. The CDR3 covers 13 residues. As DNA, the CDR3 is TGTGCCAGTAGTACACGAACCACAGATACGCAGTATTTT. Translation: CASSTRTTDTQYF. The full variable domain, with the rest looked up from reference TRBV19 and TRBJ2-3, is DGGITQSPKYLFRKEGQNVTLSCEQNLNHDAMYWYRQDPGQGLRLIYYSQIVNDFQKGDIAEGYSVSREKKESFPLTVTSAQKNPTAFYLCASSTRTTDTQYFGPGTRLTVL.

This clonotype was seen only a few times. This chain links TRBV7-2 with TRBJ2-2; TRBD2 is a possible D gene (6 bases). This CDR3 is 16 amino acids long. Per germline, CDR1 SGHTA and CDR2 FQGNSA. V was cut by 4 bases and J by 8 bases, with 20 bases left in between. This chain's CDR3 is CASSSIGGILAGELFF. The CDR3 DNA follows: TGTGCCAGCAGCTCTATCGGGGGTATTTTGGCTGGGGAGCTGTTTTTT.

Many counts were recorded for this clonotype. This rearrangement joins TRBV6-7 to TRBJ2-7, with D possibly TRBD1 on 6 matching bases. TRBV6-7 is an ORF for which the function is uncertain. The V end was cut by 9 bases, the J end by 0 bases, with 18 bases between. The CDR3 contains 15 residues. The CDR3 DNA reads as TGTGCCAGAGATAGATCCGGGACAAGCTCCTACGAGCAGTACTTC. The encoded protein is CARDRSGTSSYEQYF.

This clonotype was seen only a few times. The V and J genes are TRBV11-2 and TRBJ1-2; perhaps TRBD1 as D (5 bases). CDR1 is SGHAT and CDR2 is FQNNGV in the germline V gene. Trimming pared 1 base from V and 5 bases from J, leaving 11 bases between. The CDR3 spans 14 residues. The CDR3 loop is CASSLGGTAYGYTF. The CDR3 coding sequence is TGTGCCAGCAGCTTAGGAGGGACGGCTTATGGCTACACCTTC.

This clonotype was observed many times. The V call is TRBV7-2, the J call TRBJ2-3; 8 bases align to TRBD2. The germline V gene has CDR1 SGHTA and CDR2 FQGNSA. The ends lost 6 bases at V and 0 bases at J; junction bases unmatched: 14. CDR3 length: 18 amino acids. The CDR3 DNA reads as TGTGCCAGCAGTGGGGGCGGGGGGAGGTTACCTAGCACAGATACGCAGTATTTT. It encodes CASSGGGGRLPSTDTQYF.

A few counts support this clonotype. The J gene is TRBJ2-7, the V gene TRBV5-6; no clear D gene. The V gene lost 5 bases and the J gene lost 3 bases, with 9 bases spanning the gap. Germline V gives CDR1 SGHDT, CDR2 YYEEEE. The CDR3 contains 12 residues. Here the CDR3 reads CASSTGIYEQYF. DNA for the CDR3: TGTGCCAGCAGTACGGGCATCTACGAGCAGTACTTC.

This clonotype was found a few times. The CDR3 DNA sequence: TGTGCCAGCAGTTACCAGGGAAGCACAGATACGCAGTATTTT. This gives the protein CASSYQGSTDTQYF. The rearrangement joins TRBV6-2 or TRBV6-3 to TRBJ2-3; D perhaps matches TRBD1 (5 bases). Germline V CDR1 and CDR2: MNHEY, SVGEGT. The CDR3 loop spans 14 amino acids. V gave up 2 bases and J gave up 0 bases, with 6 bases separating them.

This chain connects TRBV15 to TRBJ1-1; 10 nucleotides line up with TRBD1. With 5 bases clipped from V and 4 bases from J, the junction kept 13 bases outside the gene matches. Looked up from germline, CDR1 is LNHNV and CDR2 is YYDKDF (reference sequence). The CDR3 loop spans 17 amino acids. The CDR3 DNA reads as TGTGCCACCAGCGTCACGGGACAGGGGAGTGGGGCCACTGAAGCTTTCTTT. As protein: CATSVTGQGSGATEAFF.

There are many counts of this clonotype. The V and J genes are TRBV7-2 and TRBJ1-4; no definite D call. The CDR3 covers 15 residues. V was clipped by 5 bases and J by 0 bases, with 10 bases between them. Germline V gene lookup returns CDR1 SGHTA and CDR2 FQGNSA. The CDR3 loop is CASSPGPSTNEKLFF. The CDR3 DNA reads TGTGCCAGCAGCCCAGGCCCCTCAACTAATGAAAAACTGTTTTTT.

This clonotype was counted a few times. The gene calls are TRBV11-3 and TRBJ2-7; D gene unclear. Trimming pared 4 bases from V and 7 bases from J, leaving 14 bases between. This CDR3 is built from 13 residues. The germline V gene encodes CDR1 SGHNT and CDR2 YENEEA. Here the CDR3 DNA reads TGTGCCAGCAGCTCCCCGACCGCATCAGAGCAGTACTTC. Translation: CASSSPTASEQYF.

The chain uses TRBV7-6 and TRBJ2-5; D perhaps matches TRBD1 (6 bases). CDR1 and CDR2 from the germline V gene are SGHVS and FNYEAQ. V gave up 5 bases and J gave up 4 bases, with 11 bases separating them. This CDR3 spans 13 amino acids. The CDR3 here is CASSPPRGETQYF. CDR3 coding DNA: TGTGCCAGCAGCCCCCCCAGGGGAGAGACCCAGTACTTC.

This chain links TRBV27 with TRBJ1-5, with D uncertain. The CDR3 has 13 residues. The V end lost 3 bases, the J end lost 5 bases, and 8 bases lay between the germline ends. Germline CDR1 is MNHEY and CDR2 is SMNVEV (reference sequence). DNA of the CDR3: TGTGCCAGCAGTTTGGGTGTGGATCAGCCCCAGCATTTT. It translates to CASSLGVDQPQHF.

This clonotype was observed a handful of times. This chain uses TRBV28 with TRBJ2-7; D is tentatively TRBD1 or TRBD2 (5 bases each). The ends were cut back, 2 bases at V and 3 bases at J, with 11 bases in the middle. The CDR3 has 14 amino acids. Germline V lookup: CDR1 MDHEN, CDR2 SYDVKM. This chain's CDR3 is CASSLTGLSYEQYF. The CDR3, as DNA: TGTGCCAGCAGTTTAACAGGACTTAGCTACGAGCAGTACTTC.

This clonotype turned up a few times. This rearrangement joins TRBV28 to TRBJ1-1; possibly TRBD1 for D (6 bases). The V gene lost 8 bases and the J gene lost 3 bases, with 10 bases spanning the gap. The germline gives CDR1 MDHEN, CDR2 SYDVKM. CDR3 size: 12 residues. The CDR3 here is CASLGAYTEAFF. Here the CDR3 DNA reads TGTGCCAGCCTGGGGGCTTACACTGAAGCTTTCTTT.

This clonotype was picked up many times. This chain uses TRBV11-2 with TRBJ2-7; possible D gene TRBD1, 5 bases. The CDR3 loop spans 14 amino acids. CDR1 and CDR2 (germline): SGHAT, FQNNGV. V dropped 4 bases and J dropped 0 bases, with 10 bases sitting between them. The CDR3 nucleotides read TGTGCCAGCAGCTCGGACAAGCACTCCTACGAGCAGTACTTC. Protein: CASSSDKHSYEQYF.

This clonotype was detected ten times or more. The V gene is TRBV5-4, the J gene TRBJ1-6; D unclear. The CDR3 is 16 amino acids. The germline gives CDR1 SGHNT, CDR2 YYREEE (reference sequence). V was shortened by 5 bases and J by 19 bases, with 31 bases between the two germline ends. The DNA for the CDR3 is TGTGCCAGCAGAACCGACGTGGGCGGCCCTAAGACTGATTTACACTTT. Protein product: CASRTDVGGPKTDLHF.

The chain combines TRBV27 with TRBJ2-1; D is unclear. From germline, CDR1 is MNHEY and CDR2 SMNVEV (reference sequence). The CDR3 runs to 16 residues. The V end lost 7 bases, the J end lost 5 bases, and 21 bases lay between the germline ends. The CDR3 DNA follows: TGTGCCAGCAAGGGCCGAGTTAGGTCGGATAACAATGAGCAGTTCTTC. This codes for CASKGRVRSDNNEQFF.

J is TRBJ2-2 and V is TRBV28; D might be TRBD1 or TRBD2, each matching 5 bases. Germline lookup yields CDR1 MDHEN and CDR2 SYDVKM. The CDR3 is made up of 13 amino acids. Trimming removed 8 bases from V and 4 bases from J, with 11 bases in between. CDR3 loop: CASGGPATGELFF. CDR3 DNA sequence: TGTGCCAGCGGGGGTCCTGCCACCGGGGAGCTGTTTTTT. The full variable domain, rest sourced from reference TRBV28 and TRBJ2-2, is DVKVTQSSRYLVKRTGEKVFLECVQDMDHENMFWYRQDPGLGLRLIYFSYDVKMKEKGDIPEGYSVSREKKERFSLILESASTNQTSMYLCASGGPATGELFFGEGSRLTVL.

The J gene is TRBJ1-1, the V gene TRBV5-5, with D perhaps TRBD1 (6 bases). The germline CDR1 and CDR2 sequences are SGHKS and YYEKEE (reference sequence). There are 14 residues in the CDR3. Trimming stripped 0 bases from V and 3 bases from J, with 9 bases between. The CDR3 loop reads CASSLVGADTEAFF. In DNA form, the CDR3 reads TGTGCCAGCAGCTTGGTGGGGGCAGACACTGAAGCTTTCTTT.

The chain uses TRBV5-6 and TRBJ2-4; D is tentatively TRBD1 or TRBD2 (5 bases each). CDR1 and CDR2 from the germline V gene are SGHDT and YYEEEE. This CDR3 region has 16 residues. V was trimmed by 4 bases and J by 6 bases, leaving 20 bases between them. Here the CDR3 reads CASSGAGGVRGNIQYF. The CDR3 DNA reads as TGTGCCAGCAGCGGGGCCGGCGGAGTACGGGGAAACATTCAGTACTTC. Looking up the rest from reference TRBV5-6 and TRBJ2-4 gives the full variable domain: DAGVTQSPTHLIKTRGQQVTLRCSPKSGHDTVSWYQQALGQGPQFIFQYYEEEERQRGNFPDRFSGHQFPNYSSELNVNALLLGDSALYLCASSGAGGVRGNIQYFGAGTRLSVL.

The chain has TRBV6-1 and TRBJ1-2; perhaps TRBD1 as D (5 bases). Germline V gene sequence: CDR1 MNHNS, CDR2 SASEGT. The CDR3 has 16 amino acids. The ends were cut back, 2 bases at V and 6 bases at J, with 19 bases in the middle. The CDR3 region has the DNA TGTGCCAGCAGTGAATGGCAGGGTTCACCGGCTGATGGCTACACCTTC. Protein: CASSEWQGSPADGYTF.